This T cell receptor (beta chain) was captured by sequencing in a study of CD8 T cells in ankylosing spondylitis. Germline assignment: CDR1 MRHNA and CDR2 SNTAGT. The CDR3 has 13 amino acids. V was trimmed by 6 bases and J by 0 bases, leaving 7 bases between them. TCRdb analysed the 5' RACE reads with MiXCR anew, one entry per CDR3 protein. Among 450,000 to 550,000 distinct CDR3 sequences listed, approximately 5.3% were seen once. At least ten counts were recorded for this clonotype. Its cognate antigen is unknown. Study-wide points: Disease-linked clones bore a CD8+ phenotype and were relatively rare in peripheral blood. Several highly homologous variants made up a TCR beta motif, and this motif appeared characteristic of ankylosing spondylitis blood.

This chain links TRBV6-4 with TRBJ2-3; a possible D gene is TRBD2 (5 bases). The receptor's source is a male donor with ankylosing spondylitis. The sample taken for sequencing was blood, either unsorted or a sorted T cell fraction (not recorded which). Written as DNA, the CDR3 is TGTGCCAGCAGAGCGGCCAGCACAGATACGCAGTATTTT. This sequence encodes CASRAASTDTQYF.